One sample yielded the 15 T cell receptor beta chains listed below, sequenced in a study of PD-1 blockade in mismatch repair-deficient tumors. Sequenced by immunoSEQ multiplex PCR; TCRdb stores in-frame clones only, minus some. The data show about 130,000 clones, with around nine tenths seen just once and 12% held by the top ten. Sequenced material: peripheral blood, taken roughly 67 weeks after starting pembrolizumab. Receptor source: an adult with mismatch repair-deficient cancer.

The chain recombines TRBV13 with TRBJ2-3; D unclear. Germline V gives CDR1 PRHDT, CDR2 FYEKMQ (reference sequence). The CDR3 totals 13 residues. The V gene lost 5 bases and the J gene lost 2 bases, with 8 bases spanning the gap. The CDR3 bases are TGTGCCAGCAGCAAAACAACCACAGATACGCAGTATTTT. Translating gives CASSKTTTDTQYF.

CDR3 sequence reads: CASSVEGSYNSPLHF. The CDR3 DNA is TGTGCCAGCAGCGTAGAGGGTTCCTATAATTCACCCCTCCACTTT. The chain recombines TRBV9 with TRBJ1-6; unclear D gene. V was shortened by 0 bases and J by 1 base, with 5 bases between the two germline ends. Looked up from germline, CDR1 is SGDLS and CDR2 is YYNGEE. This CDR3 has 15 residues. Full variable domain (remainder filled in from reference TRBV9 and TRBJ1-6): DSGVTQTPKHLITATGQRVTLRCSPRSGDLSVYWYQQSLDQGLQFLIQYYNGEERAKGNILERFSAQQFPDLHSELNLSSLELGDSALYFCASSVEGSYNSPLHFGNGTRLTVT.

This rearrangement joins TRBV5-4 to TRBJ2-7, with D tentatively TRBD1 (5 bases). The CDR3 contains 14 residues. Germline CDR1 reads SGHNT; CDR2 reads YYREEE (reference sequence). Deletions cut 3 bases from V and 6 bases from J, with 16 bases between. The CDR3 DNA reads TGTGCCAGCAGCTCAACCTTCCAGGGAAGCGAGCAGTACTTC. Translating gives CASSSTFQGSEQYF.

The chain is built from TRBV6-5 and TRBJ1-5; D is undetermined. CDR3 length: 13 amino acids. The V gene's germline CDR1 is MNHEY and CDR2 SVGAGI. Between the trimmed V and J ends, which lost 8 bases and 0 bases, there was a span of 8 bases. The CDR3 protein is CASAAHSNQPQHF. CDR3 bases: TGTGCCAGCGCCGCCCATAGCAATCAGCCCCAGCATTTT.

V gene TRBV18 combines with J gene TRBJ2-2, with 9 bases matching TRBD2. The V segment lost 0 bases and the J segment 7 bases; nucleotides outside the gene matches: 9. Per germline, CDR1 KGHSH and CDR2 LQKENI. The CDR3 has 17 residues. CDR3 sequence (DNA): TGTGCCAGCTCACCACCTGGTAGCGGGAGCTTTATCGGGGAGCTGTTTTTT. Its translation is CASSPPGSGSFIGELFF.

CDR3 loop: CASSVEAGGFSYNEQFF. CDR3 nucleotides: TGTGCCAGCAGCGTAGAAGCGGGGGGTTTCTCCTACAATGAGCAGTTCTTC. The chain couples TRBV9 to TRBJ2-1; TRBD2 matches at 9 bases. Germline V lookup: CDR1 SGDLS, CDR2 YYNGEE. The CDR3 runs to 17 residues. The V gene end was trimmed by 0 bases and the J gene end by 0 bases; junction bases not matched to a gene: 4.

CDR3 in DNA: TGCAGCGTTCCGGTCGTGTTAGCGGGAGGCACCGGGGAGCTGTTTTTT. Encoded protein: CSVPVVLAGGTGELFF. The chain recombines TRBV29-1 with TRBJ2-2; 10 bases line up with TRBD2. CDR1 and CDR2 from the germline V gene are SQVTM and ANQGSEA. This CDR3 has 16 residues. Losses at the gene ends were 5 bases for V and 4 bases for J; bases not matched to a gene: 10.

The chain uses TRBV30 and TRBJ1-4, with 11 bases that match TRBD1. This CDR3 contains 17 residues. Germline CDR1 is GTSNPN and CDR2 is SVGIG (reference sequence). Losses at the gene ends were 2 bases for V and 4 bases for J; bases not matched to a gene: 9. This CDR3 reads CAWSLLWTGGSNEKLFF. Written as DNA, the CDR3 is TGTGCCTGGAGTCTACTTTGGACAGGGGGCAGTAATGAAAAACTGTTTTTT.

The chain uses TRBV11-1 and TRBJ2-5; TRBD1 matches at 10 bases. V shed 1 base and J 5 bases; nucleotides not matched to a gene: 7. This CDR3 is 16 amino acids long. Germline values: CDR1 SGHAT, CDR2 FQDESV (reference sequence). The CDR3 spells CASSLVPGQGYETQYF. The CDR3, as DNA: TGTGCCAGCAGCTTAGTCCCGGGACAGGGGTATGAGACCCAGTACTTC.

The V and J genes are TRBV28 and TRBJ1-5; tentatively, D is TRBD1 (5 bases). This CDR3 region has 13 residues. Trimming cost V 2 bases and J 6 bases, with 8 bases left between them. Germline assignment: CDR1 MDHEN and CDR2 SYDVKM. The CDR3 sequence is CASSLRGAQPQHF. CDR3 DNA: TGTGCCAGCAGTTTAAGAGGGGCTCAGCCCCAGCATTTT.

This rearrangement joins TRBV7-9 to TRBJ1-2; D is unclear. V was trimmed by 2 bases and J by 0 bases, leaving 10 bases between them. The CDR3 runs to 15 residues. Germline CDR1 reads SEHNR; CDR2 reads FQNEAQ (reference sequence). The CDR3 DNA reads TGTGCCAGCAGCTTATCGTCGGGAGCTAACTATGGCTACACCTTC. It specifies CASSLSSGANYGYTF.

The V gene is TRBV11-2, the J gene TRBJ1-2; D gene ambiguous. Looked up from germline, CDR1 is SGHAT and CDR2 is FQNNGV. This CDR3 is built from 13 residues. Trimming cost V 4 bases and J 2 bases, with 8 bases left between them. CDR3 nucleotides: TGTGCCAGCAGCTCCCTGAGGAACTATGGCTACACCTTC. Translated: CASSSLRNYGYTF.

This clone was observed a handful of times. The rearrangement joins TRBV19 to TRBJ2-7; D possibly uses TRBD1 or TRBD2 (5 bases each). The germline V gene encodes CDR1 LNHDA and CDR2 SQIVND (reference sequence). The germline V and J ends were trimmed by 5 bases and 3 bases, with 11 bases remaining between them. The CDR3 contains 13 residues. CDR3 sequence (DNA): TGTGCCAGTAGTCCGGGACGGATCTACGAGCAGTACTTC. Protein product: CASSPGRIYEQYF.

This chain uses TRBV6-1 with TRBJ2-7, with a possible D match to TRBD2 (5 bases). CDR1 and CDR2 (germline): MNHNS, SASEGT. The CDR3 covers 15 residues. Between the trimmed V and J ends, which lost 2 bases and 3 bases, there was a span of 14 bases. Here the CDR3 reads CASSEWGGGYYEQYF. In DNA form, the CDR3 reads TGTGCCAGCAGTGAATGGGGTGGCGGGTACTACGAGCAGTACTTC.

CDR3 DNA sequence: TGTGCCAGCTGTAGAACAGGGTTCCAAGAGACCCAGTACTTC. It codes for CASCRTGFQETQYF. This chain links TRBV27 with TRBJ2-5, with D possibly being TRBD1 (6 bases). The CDR3 length is 14 residues. Trimming took 8 bases from V and 1 from J, leaving 14 bases between them. Germline CDR1 is MNHEY and CDR2 is SMNVEV (reference sequence).